These T cell receptor beta chains were read from a single sample in a study of beta chain features in type 1 diabetes. Profiling relied on immunoSEQ multiplex PCR, and the TCRdb table lists in-frame clones only, not all of them. The sample has 150,000 to 190,000 clones, about 9.3% seen once. The material sequenced was central memory CD4+ T cells from blood. These receptor sequences come from a man aged 25 to 40 with type 1 diabetes. CDR3s include the opening cysteine and the closing phenylalanine or tryptophan. Fields, in order: V gene, D gene, J gene, clone size, CDR3 DNA, CDR3 protein. The D gene is left open where the match is weak. The listing skips clone size in some rows; elsewhere it reads once, few, many or a size class.

v_gene: TRBV2; d_gene: TRBD1; j_gene: TRBJ2-1; abundance: few; CDR3nt: TGTGCCAGCAGCGAAGGGGGCTATCAGCAGTTCTTC; CDR3aa: CASSEGGYQQFF
v_gene: TRBV21-1; d_gene: NA; j_gene: TRBJ2-3; abundance: NA; CDR3nt: TGTGCCAGCAGCTTCCCGGGACTAGCGGGAGACACTAGCACAGATACGCAGTATTTT; CDR3aa: CASSFPGLAGDTSTDTQYF
v_gene: TRBV6-6; d_gene: TRBD1; j_gene: TRBJ2-1; abundance: few; CDR3nt: TGTGCCACCTCTTCCGGGACAGGTCACAATGAGCAGTTCTTC; CDR3aa: CATSSGTGHNEQFF
v_gene: TRBV5-1; d_gene: TRBD2; j_gene: TRBJ2-3; abundance: NA; CDR3nt: TGCGCCAGCAGCTTGGTCCTAGCGGCTAGCACAGATACGCAGTATTTT; CDR3aa: CASSLVLAASTDTQYF
v_gene: TRBV29-1; d_gene: NA; j_gene: TRBJ2-7; abundance: few; CDR3nt: TGCAGCGTTCTCCCTGCGCCCAACCACGAGCAGTACTTC; CDR3aa: CSVLPAPNHEQYF
v_gene: TRBV27; d_gene: NA; j_gene: TRBJ2-7; abundance: NA; CDR3nt: TGTGCCAGCAGTTTAAGTCGCGGGACCTACGAGCAGTACTTC; CDR3aa: CASSLSRGTYEQYF
v_gene: TRBV2; d_gene: TRBD1; j_gene: TRBJ2-7; abundance: few; CDR3nt: TGTGCCAGCAGGCCGGGACAGGGATTATGGGAGCAGTACTTC; CDR3aa: CASRPGQGLWEQYF
v_gene: TRBV14; d_gene: NA; j_gene: TRBJ2-5; abundance: many; CDR3nt: TGTGCCAGCAGCCAAGATCTCGGGGAGACCCAGTACTTC; CDR3aa: CASSQDLGETQYF
v_gene: TRBV28; d_gene: NA; j_gene: TRBJ1-2; abundance: NA; CDR3nt: TGTGCCACCTTCCCCCGGAGGGAATATGGCTACACCTTC; CDR3aa: CATFPRREYGYTF
v_gene: TRBV6-5; d_gene: NA; j_gene: TRBJ2-7; abundance: NA; CDR3nt: TGTGCCAGCAGTTACAAATTCAGCAGCGGCGAGCAGTACTTC; CDR3aa: CASSYKFSSGEQYF
v_gene: TRBV4-2; d_gene: TRBD2; j_gene: TRBJ2-3; abundance: few; CDR3nt: TGTGCCAGCAGGGGAGGGCGGACTAGCGGGAACTCAGATACGCAGTATTTT; CDR3aa: CASRGGRTSGNSDTQYF
v_gene: TRBV7-3; d_gene: NA; j_gene: TRBJ2-7; abundance: few; CDR3nt: TGTGCCAGCAGCTTACAGGGAGGCAGCAACTACGAGCAGTACTTC; CDR3aa: CASSLQGGSNYEQYF
v_gene: TRBV4-2; d_gene: NA; j_gene: TRBJ1-5; abundance: NA; CDR3nt: TGTGCCAGCAGCCAAGGACACCGAAATAGCAATCAGCCCCAGCATTTT; CDR3aa: CASSQGHRNSNQPQHF
v_gene: TRBV7-9; d_gene: NA; j_gene: TRBJ2-6; abundance: NA; CDR3nt: TGTGCCAGCAGCTTTGCCCCAGGGACTGGGGCCAACGTCCTGACTTTC; CDR3aa: CASSFAPGTGANVLTF
v_gene: TRBV7-9; d_gene: TRBD1; j_gene: TRBJ2-5; abundance: NA; CDR3nt: TGTGCCAGCAGCTTAGCACAGGGGGCATGGGAGACCCAGTACTTC; CDR3aa: CASSLAQGAWETQYF
v_gene: TRBV23-1; d_gene: NA; j_gene: TRBJ2-7; abundance: NA; CDR3nt: TGCGCCAGCTTTCCTATGCCCAGGCAATGGGAGCAGTACTTC; CDR3aa: CASFPMPRQWEQYF
v_gene: TRBV2; d_gene: TRBD1; j_gene: TRBJ1-2; abundance: few; CDR3nt: TGTGCCAGACTTCTAGGGACAGGGGGTTATGGCTACACCTTC; CDR3aa: CARLLGTGGYGYTF
v_gene: TRBV30; d_gene: NA; j_gene: TRBJ2-1; abundance: NA; CDR3nt: TGTGCCTGGAGTCTCCAAGCAGGGAACGAGCAGTTCTTC; CDR3aa: CAWSLQAGNEQFF
v_gene: TRBV6-1; d_gene: TRBD1; j_gene: TRBJ2-7; abundance: NA; CDR3nt: TGTGCCAGCAGTGAAACGTACACGGGACAGGGGGTCCCCTACGAGCAGTACTTC; CDR3aa: CASSETYTGQGVPYEQYF
v_gene: TRBV5-1; d_gene: TRBD1; j_gene: TRBJ1-1; abundance: NA; CDR3nt: TGCGCCAGCAGTCAACAGGGGCCTTCGAACACTGAAGCTTTCTTT; CDR3aa: CASSQQGPSNTEAFF
v_gene: TRBV19; d_gene: TRBD2; j_gene: TRBJ2-7; abundance: few; CDR3nt: TGTGCCAGTTCAACAGCAACCGGGACTAGCGGCCAACCCTGGGGCTACGAGCAGTACTTC; CDR3aa: CASSTATGTSGQPWGYEQYF
v_gene: TRBV5-1; d_gene: NA; j_gene: TRBJ2-5; abundance: few; CDR3nt: TGCGCCAGCAGCTTAAGCGGACAGCAAGAGACCCAGTACTTC; CDR3aa: CASSLSGQQETQYF
v_gene: TRBV9; d_gene: NA; j_gene: TRBJ2-2; abundance: few; CDR3nt: TGTGCCAGCAGCACTTACACCGGGGAGCTGTTTTTT; CDR3aa: CASSTYTGELFF
v_gene: TRBV5-1; d_gene: TRBD2; j_gene: TRBJ2-1; abundance: few; CDR3nt: TGCGCCAGCAGCTTGTTCGAGCGGGGGAATGAGCAGTTCTTC; CDR3aa: CASSLFERGNEQFF